The clone carrying this TCR beta chain was observed once. Its antigen is undetermined. The data belong to a study of T cells in localized non-small cell lung cancer. Sequenced by immunoSEQ multiplex PCR; TCRdb stores in-frame clones only, minus some. Among about 59,000 clones listed, roughly 90% were seen once. Study-level points and caveats: Overall survival was longer when the density of T cells in the blood was higher. In uninvolved adjacent lung, T cell clonality reached its highest value, exceeding tumor. Heterogeneity is still possible, as just one tumor region was sequenced.

This clonotype was sampled from a man aged 40 to 70 with stage I squamous cell lung carcinoma. The sequenced sample was peripheral blood, obtained before any cancer treatment.

The CDR3 DNA reads as TGTGCCAGTAGTTTGTCCTCTGCCTACGAGCAGTACTTC. Protein: CASSLSSAYEQYF. This chain connects TRBV19 to TRBJ2-7; D is ambiguous. The V gene lost 5 bases and the J gene lost 2 bases, with 10 bases spanning the gap. The V gene's germline CDR1 is LNHDA and CDR2 SQIVND (reference sequence). The CDR3 is made up of 13 amino acids.